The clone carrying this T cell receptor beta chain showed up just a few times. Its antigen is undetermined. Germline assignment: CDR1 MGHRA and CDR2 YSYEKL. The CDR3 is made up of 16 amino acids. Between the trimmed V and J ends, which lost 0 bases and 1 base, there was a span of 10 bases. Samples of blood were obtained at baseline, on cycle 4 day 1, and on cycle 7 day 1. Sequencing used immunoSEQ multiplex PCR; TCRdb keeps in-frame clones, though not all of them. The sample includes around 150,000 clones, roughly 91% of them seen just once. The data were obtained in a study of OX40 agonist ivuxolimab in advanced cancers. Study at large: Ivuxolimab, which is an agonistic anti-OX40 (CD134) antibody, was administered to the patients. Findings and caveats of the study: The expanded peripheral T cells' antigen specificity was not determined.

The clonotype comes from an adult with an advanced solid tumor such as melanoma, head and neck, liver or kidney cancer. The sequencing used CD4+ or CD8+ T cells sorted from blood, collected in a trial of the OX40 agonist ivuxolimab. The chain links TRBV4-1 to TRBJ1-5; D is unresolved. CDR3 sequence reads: CASSQDGSLSNQPQHF. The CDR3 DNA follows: TGCGCCAGCAGCCAAGATGGGTCACTGAGCAATCAGCCCCAGCATTTT.